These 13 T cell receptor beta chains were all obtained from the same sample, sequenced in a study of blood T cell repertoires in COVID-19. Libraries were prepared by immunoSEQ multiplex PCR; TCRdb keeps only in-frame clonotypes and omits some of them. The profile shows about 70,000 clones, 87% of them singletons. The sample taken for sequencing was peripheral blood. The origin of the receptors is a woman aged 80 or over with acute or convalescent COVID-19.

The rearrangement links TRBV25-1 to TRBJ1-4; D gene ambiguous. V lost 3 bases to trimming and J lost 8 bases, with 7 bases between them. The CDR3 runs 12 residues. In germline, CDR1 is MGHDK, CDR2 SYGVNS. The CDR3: CASSEEAEKLFF. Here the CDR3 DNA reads TGTGCCAGCAGTGAGGAAGCGGAAAAACTGTTTTTT.

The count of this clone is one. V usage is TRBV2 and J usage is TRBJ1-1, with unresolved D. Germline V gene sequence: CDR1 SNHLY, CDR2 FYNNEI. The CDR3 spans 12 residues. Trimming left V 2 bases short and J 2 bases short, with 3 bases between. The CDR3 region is CASSEQNTEAFF. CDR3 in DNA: TGTGCCAGCAGTGAACAAAACACTGAAGCTTTCTTT.

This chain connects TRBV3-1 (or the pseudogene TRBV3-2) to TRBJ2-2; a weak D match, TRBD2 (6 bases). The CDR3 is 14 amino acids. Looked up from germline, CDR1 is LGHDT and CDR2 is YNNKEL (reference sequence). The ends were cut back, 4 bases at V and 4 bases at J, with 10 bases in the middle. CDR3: CASSPSGVTGELFF. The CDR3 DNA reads TGTGCCAGCAGCCCCTCGGGGGTCACCGGGGAGCTGTTTTTT.

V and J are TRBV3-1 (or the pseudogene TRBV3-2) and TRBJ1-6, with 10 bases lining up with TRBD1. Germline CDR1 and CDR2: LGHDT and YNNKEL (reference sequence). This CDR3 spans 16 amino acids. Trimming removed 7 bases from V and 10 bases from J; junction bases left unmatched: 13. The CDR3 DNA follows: TGTGCCAGCACCAACAGGGCGGGGACAGGGGTCTCACCCCTCCACTTT. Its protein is CASTNRAGTGVSPLHF.

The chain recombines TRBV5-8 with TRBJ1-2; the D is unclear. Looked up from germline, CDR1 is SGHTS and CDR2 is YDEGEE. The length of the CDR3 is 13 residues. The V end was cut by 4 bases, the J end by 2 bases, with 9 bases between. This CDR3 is CASSRVINYGYTF. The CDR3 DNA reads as TGTGCCAGCAGCCGGGTGATCAACTATGGCTACACCTTC. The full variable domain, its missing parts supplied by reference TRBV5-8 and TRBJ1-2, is EAGVTQSPTHLIKTRGQQATLRCSPISGHTSVYWYQQALGLGLQFLLWYDEGEERNRGNFPPRFSGRQFPNYSSELNVNALELEDSALYLCASSRVINYGYTFGSGTRLTVV.

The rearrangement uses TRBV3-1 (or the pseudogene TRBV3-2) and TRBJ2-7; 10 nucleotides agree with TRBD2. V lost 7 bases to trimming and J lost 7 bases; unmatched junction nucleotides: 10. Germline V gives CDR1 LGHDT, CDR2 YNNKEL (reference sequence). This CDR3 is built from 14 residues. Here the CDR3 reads CASKKREGRGEQYF. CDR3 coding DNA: TGTGCCAGCAAGAAGCGGGAGGGCCGGGGGGAGCAGTACTTC.

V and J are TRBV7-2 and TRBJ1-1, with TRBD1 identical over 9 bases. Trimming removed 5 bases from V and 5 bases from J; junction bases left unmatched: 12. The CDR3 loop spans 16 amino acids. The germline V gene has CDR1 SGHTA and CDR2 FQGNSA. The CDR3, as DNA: TGTGCCAGCAGCCTTATCCGAACAGGGGGCGGAACTGAAGCTTTCTTT. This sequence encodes CASSLIRTGGGTEAFF.

CDR3: CASSPGETSGSGRTDTQYF. DNA of the CDR3: TGCGCCAGCAGCCCGGGGGAGACTAGCGGGAGTGGGAGGACAGATACGCAGTATTTT. V is TRBV4-1 and J is TRBJ2-3, with TRBD2 identical over 12 bases. J gave up 3 bases and V 4 bases, and 14 bases lay outside the gene matches. Germline loops: CDR1 MGHRA, CDR2 YSYEKL. This CDR3 is built from 19 residues.

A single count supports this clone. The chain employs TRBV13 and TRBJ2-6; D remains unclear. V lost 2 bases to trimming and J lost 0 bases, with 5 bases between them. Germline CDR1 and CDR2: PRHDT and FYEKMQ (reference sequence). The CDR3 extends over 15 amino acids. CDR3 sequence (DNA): TGTGCCAGCAGCTTACGAGCCTCTGGGGCCAACGTCCTGACTTTC. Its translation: CASSLRASGANVLTF.

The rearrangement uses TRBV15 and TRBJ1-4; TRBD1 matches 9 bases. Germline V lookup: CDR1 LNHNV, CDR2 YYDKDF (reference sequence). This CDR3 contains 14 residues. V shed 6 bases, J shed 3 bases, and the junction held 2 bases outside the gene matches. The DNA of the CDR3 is TGTGCCACCAGACAGGGGGCGGCTAATGAAAAACTGTTTTTT. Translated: CATRQGAANEKLFF.

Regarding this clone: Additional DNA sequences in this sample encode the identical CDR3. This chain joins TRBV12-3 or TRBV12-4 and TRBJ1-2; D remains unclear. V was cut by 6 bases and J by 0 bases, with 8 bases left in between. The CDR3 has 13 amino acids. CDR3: CASSLQANYGYTF. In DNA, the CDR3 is TGTGCCAGCAGCCTCCAGGCTAACTATGGCTACACCTTC.

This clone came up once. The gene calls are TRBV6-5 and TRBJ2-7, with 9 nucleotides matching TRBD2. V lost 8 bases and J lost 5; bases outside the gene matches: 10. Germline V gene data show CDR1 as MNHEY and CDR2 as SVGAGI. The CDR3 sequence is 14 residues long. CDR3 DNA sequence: TGTGCCAGCTTCTCGGGCGGGAGGGCCAACGAGCAGTACTTC. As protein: CASFSGGRANEQYF.

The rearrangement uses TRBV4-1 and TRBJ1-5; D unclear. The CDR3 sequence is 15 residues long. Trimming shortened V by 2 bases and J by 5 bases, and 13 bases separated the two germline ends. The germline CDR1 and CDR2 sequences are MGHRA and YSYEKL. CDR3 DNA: TGCGCCAGCAGCCAAACTATGGCAGCCTATCAGCCCCAGCATTTT. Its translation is CASSQTMAAYQPQHF.